This T cell receptor (beta chain) was found in a study of T cell responses to AZD1222 COVID-19 vaccine. Notes on this clone: The antigen is unknown.

Study-wide points: Females made up more of the donors, who were largely white British, and clonal diversity may have come out too low. Spike-specific TCR repertoires showed rising breadth and depth after two AZD1222 doses. Spike regions recognized by vaccine-associated CD4 TCRs spanned the protein, led by 160-218 and 743-854.

The germline V gene has CDR1 SGHAT and CDR2 FQNNGV. V lost 6 bases to trimming and J lost 4 bases, with 15 bases between them. The CDR3 runs to 14 residues. The data were produced by immunoSEQ multiplex PCR, yet TCRdb's version contains in-frame clones alone and is incomplete. The data show under 150,000 clones, with less than 90% seen just once and 2.4% held by the top ten. The V call is TRBV11-2, the J call TRBJ1-1, with D unresolved. The sample in question was peripheral blood, obtained on day 0 of AZD1222 vaccination. This TCR came from an adult in good health. The CDR3 region has the DNA TGTGCCAGCAGTTTAAAGTTGGGAAGCACTGAAGCTTTCTTT. This sequence encodes CASSLKLGSTEAFF.